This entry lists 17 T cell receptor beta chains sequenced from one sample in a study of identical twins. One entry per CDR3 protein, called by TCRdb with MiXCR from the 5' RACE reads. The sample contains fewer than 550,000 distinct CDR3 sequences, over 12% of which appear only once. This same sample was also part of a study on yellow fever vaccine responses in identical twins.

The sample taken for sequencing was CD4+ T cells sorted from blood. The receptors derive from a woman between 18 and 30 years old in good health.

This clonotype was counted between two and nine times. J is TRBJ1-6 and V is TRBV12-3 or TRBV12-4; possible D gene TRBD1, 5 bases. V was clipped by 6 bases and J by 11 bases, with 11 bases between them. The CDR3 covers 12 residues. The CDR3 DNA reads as TGTGCCAGCAGCCCGGGGGTACCACCCCTCCACTTT. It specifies CASSPGVPPLHF.

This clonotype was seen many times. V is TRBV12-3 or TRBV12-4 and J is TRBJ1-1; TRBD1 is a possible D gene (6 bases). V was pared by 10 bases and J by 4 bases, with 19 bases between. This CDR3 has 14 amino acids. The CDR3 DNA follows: TGTGCCACCATCGGACAGACCCTCGGCACTGAAGCTTTCTTT. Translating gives CATIGQTLGTEAFF.

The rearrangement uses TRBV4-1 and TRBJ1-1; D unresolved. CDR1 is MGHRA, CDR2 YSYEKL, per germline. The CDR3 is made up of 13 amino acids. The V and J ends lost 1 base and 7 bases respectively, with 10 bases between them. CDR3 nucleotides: TGCGCCAGCAGCCAAGGGGCCCCTTTTGAAGCTTTCTTT. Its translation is CASSQGAPFEAFF.

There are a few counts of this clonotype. The CDR3 loop reads CSARNGAGGELFF. The CDR3 bases are TGCAGTGCTAGAAACGGGGCAGGCGGGGAGCTGTTTTTT. The chain uses TRBV20-1 and TRBJ2-2; D tentatively reads TRBD1 or TRBD2 (5 bases each). CDR3 length: 13 amino acids. Germline CDR1 DFQATT, CDR2 SNEGSKA (reference sequence). Trimming shortened V by 2 bases and J by 7 bases, and 11 bases separated the two germline ends.

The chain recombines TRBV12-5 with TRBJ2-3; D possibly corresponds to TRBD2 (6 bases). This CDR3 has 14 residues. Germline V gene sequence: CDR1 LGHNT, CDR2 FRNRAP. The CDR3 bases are TGTGCCGTGGGGGGACTTCCGGAGGCAGATACGCAGTATTTT. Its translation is CAVGGLPEADTQYF. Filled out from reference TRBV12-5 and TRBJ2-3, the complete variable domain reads DARVTQTPRHKVTEMGQEVTMRCQPILGHNTVFWYRQTMMQGLELLAYFRNRAPLDDSGMPKDRFSAEMPDATLATLKIQPSEPRDSAVYFCAVGGLPEADTQYFGPGTRLTVL.

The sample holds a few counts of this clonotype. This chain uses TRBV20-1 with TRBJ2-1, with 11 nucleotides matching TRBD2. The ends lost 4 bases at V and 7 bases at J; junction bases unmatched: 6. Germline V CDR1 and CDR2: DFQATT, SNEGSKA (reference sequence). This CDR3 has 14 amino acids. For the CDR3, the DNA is TGCAGTGCTATAGCGGGAGGGCCTTTGAATGAGCAGTTCTTC. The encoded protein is CSAIAGGPLNEQFF.

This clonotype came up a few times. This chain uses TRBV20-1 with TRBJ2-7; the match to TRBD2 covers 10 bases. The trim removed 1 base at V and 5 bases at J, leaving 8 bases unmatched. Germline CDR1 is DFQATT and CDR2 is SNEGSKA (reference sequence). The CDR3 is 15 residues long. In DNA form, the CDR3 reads TGCAGTGCTAGAGGACTCAGCGGGAGGGCCAACGAGCAGTACTTC. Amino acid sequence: CSARGLSGRANEQYF.

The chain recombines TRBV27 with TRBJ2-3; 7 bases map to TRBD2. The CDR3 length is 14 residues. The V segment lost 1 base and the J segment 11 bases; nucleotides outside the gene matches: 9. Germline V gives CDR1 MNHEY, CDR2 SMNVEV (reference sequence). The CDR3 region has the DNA TGTGCCAGCAGTTTATTAACCGGACTAGAGAAGCAGTATTTT. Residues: CASSLLTGLEKQYF.

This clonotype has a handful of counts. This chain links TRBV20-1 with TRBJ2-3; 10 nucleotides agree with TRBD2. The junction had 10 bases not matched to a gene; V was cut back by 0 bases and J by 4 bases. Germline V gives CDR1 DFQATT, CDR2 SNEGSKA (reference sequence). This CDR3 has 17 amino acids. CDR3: CSARDPRAGGRADTQYF. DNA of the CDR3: TGCAGTGCTAGAGATCCAAGAGCGGGGGGGCGGGCAGATACGCAGTATTTT.

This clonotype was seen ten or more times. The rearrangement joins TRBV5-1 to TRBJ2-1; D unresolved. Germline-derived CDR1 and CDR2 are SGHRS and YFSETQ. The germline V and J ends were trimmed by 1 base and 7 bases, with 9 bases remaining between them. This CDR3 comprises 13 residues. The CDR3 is CASSLLAMNEQFF. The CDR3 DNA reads TGCGCCAGCAGCTTGTTGGCCATGAATGAGCAGTTCTTC.

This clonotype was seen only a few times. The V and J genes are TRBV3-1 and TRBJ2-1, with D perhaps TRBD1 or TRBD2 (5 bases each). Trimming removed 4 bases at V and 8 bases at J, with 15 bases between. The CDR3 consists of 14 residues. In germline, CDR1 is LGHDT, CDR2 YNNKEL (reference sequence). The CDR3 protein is CASSPGAPPYEQFF. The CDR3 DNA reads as TGTGCCAGCAGCCCCGGGGCTCCACCATATGAGCAGTTCTTC.

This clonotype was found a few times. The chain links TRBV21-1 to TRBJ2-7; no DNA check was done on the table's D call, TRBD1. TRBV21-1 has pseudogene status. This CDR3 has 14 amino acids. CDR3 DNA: TGTGCCAGCAGCAAACGGGACGGACAGTACGAGCAGTACGTC. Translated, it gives CASSKRDGQYEQYV.

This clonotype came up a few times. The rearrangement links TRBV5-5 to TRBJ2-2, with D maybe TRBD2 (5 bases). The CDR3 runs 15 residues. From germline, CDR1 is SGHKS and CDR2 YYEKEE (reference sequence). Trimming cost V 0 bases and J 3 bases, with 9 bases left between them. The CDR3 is CASSLEGSDTGELFF. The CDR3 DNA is TGTGCCAGCAGCTTGGAAGGGAGCGACACCGGGGAGCTGTTTTTT. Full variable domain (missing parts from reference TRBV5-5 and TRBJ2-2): DAGVTQSPTHLIKTRGQQVTLRCSPISGHKSVSWYQQVLGQGPQFIFQYYEKEERGRGNFPDRFSARQFPNYSSELNVNALLLGDSALYLCASSLEGSDTGELFFGEGSRLTVL.

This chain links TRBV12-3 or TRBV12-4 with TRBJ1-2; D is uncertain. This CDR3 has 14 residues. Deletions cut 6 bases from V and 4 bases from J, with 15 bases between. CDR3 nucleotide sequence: TGTGCCAGCAGCCCAATACGTGATGGCTATGGCTACACCTTC. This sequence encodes CASSPIRDGYGYTF.

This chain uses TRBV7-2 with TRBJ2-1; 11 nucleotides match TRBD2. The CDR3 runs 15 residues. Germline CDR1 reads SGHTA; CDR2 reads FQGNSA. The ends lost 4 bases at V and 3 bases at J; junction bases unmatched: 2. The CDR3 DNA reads TGTGCCAGCAGCTGGACTAGCGGGCTCTACAATGAGCAGTTCTTC. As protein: CASSWTSGLYNEQFF.

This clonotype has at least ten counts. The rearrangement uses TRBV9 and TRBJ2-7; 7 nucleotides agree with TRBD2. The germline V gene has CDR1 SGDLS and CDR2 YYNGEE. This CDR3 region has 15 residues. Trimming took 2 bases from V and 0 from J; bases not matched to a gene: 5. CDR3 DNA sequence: TGTGCCAGCAGCGTTCTAAGCGGGGCCTCCTACGAGCAGTACTTC. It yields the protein CASSVLSGASYEQYF.

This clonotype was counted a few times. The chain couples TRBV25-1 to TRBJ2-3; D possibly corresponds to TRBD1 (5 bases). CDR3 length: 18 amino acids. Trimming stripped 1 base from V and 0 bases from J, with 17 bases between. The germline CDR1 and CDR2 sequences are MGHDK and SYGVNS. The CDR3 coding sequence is TGTGCCAGCAGTGAATCTCCAGGGAAGAGTTCTAGCACAGATACGCAGTATTTT. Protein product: CASSESPGKSSSTDTQYF.